This T cell receptor beta chain was found in a study of T cells in Graves' hyperthyroidism and ophthalmopathy. There are many counts of this clonotype. RNA transcripts provided the source from which TCR beta CDR3 regions were amplified. The HTBI primer set was used in a first-round RT-PCR of the TCR CDR3. TCRdb analysed the multiplex PCR reads with MiXCR anew, one entry per CDR3 protein. This sample has 550,000 to 600,000 distinct CDR3 sequences; roughly a sixth occur once, and the top ten carry approximately 18%. Germline CDR1 reads SGHRS; CDR2 reads YFSETQ. The V end was cut by 4 bases, the J end by 0 bases, with 8 bases between. This CDR3 contains 14 residues.

Material: blood. This sequence was found in a woman between 18 and 30 years old with Graves' hyperthyroidism. V usage is TRBV5-1 and J usage is TRBJ2-1, with a possible D match to TRBD1 (5 bases). The CDR3 nucleotides are TGCGCCAGCAGCGGGGCGCCCTCCTACAATGAGCAGTTCTTC. Its translation is CASSGAPSYNEQFF.